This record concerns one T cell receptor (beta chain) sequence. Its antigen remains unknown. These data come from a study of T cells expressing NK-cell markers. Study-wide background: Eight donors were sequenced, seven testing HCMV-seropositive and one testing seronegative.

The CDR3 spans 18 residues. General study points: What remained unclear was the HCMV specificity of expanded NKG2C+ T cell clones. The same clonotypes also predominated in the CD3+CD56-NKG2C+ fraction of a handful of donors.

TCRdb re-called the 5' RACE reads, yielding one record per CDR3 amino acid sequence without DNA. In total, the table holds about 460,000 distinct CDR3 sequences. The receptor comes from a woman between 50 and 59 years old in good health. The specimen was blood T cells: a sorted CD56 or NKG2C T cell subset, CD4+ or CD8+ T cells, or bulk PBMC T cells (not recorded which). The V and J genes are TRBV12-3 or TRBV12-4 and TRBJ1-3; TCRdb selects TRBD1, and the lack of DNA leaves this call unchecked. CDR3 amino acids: CASRNDRETGRMRNTIYF.